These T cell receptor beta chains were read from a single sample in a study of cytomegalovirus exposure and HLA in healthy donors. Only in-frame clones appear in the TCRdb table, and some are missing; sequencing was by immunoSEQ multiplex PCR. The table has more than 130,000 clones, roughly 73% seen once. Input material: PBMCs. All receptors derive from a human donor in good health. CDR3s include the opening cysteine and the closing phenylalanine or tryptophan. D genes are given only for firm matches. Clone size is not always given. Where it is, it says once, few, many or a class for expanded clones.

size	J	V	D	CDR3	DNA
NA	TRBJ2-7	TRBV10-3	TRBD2	CAISAGTSSYEQYF	TGTGCCATCAGTGCCGGGACTAGCAGTTACGAGCAGTACTTC
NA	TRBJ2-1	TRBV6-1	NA	CASSEGTPPGYNEQFF	TGTGCCAGCAGTGAGGGAACTCCGCCGGGGTACAATGAGCAGTTCTTC
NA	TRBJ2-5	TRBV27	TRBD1	CASSPRDRGRETQYF	TGTGCCAGCAGTCCGAGGGACAGGGGAAGAGAGACCCAGTACTTC
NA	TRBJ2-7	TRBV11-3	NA	CASSEQTGQRDEQYF	TGTGCCAGCAGCGAACAGACAGGACAACGGGACGAGCAGTACTTC
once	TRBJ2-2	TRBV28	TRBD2	CASSKMVGAGGSHTGELFF	TGTGCCAGCAGTAAAATGGTCGGGGCGGGGGGCTCCCACACCGGGGAGCTGTTTTTT
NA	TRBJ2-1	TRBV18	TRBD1	CASSRTGLVVAENNEQFF	TGTGCCAGCTCTAGGACAGGGTTGGTTGTCGCCGAAAACAATGAGCAGTTCTTC
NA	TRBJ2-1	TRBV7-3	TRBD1	CASSPIGQGGFNEQFF	TGTGCCAGCAGCCCGATAGGACAGGGTGGCTTCAATGAGCAGTTCTTC
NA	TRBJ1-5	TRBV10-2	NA	CASSVGGPNQPQHF	TGCGCCAGCAGCGTGGGGGGGCCTAATCAGCCCCAGCATTTT
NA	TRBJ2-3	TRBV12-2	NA	CASRLAPDRGKTSGTDTQYF	TGTGCAAGTCGCTTAGCGCCCGACAGGGGAAAGACCTCCGGCACAGATACGCAGTATTTT
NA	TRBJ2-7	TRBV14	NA	CASSHYTYEQYF	TGTGCCAGCAGCCATTACACCTACGAGCAGTACTTC
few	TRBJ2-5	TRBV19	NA	CASSPGGGMETQYF	TGTGCCAGTTCCCCGGGGGGCGGGATGGAGACCCAGTACTTC
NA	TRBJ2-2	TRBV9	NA	CASRTGVNTGELFF	TGTGCCAGCAGAACGGGAGTGAACACCGGGGAGCTGTTTTTT
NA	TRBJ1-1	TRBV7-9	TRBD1	CASSLSPDREAFF	TGTGCCAGCAGCTTAAGCCCAGACAGGGAGGCTTTCTTT
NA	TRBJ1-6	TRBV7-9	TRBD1	CASSSRDRGSPLHF	TGTGCCAGCAGCTCCCGGGACAGGGGTTCACCCCTCCACTTT
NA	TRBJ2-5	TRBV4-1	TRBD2	CASRGTSGRGEETQYF	TGCGCCAGCAGGGGGACTAGCGGGAGGGGGGAAGAGACCCAGTACTTC
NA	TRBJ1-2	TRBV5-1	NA	CASSLAEWTAPNYGYTF	TGCGCCAGCAGCTTGGCCGAATGGACAGCCCCTAACTATGGCTACACCTTC
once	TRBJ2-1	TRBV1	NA	CTSRLKRSYNEQFF	TGCACCAGCAGATTAAAGCGATCCTACAATGAGCAGTTCTTC
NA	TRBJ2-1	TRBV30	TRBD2	CAWDHSGSGGNEQFF	TGTGCCTGGGACCATAGCGGGAGCGGGGGCAATGAGCAGTTCTTC
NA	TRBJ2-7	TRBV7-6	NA	CASSLGGGAIYEQYF	TGTGCCAGCAGCTTAGGCGGCGGTGCGATCTACGAGCAGTACTTC
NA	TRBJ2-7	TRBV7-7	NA	CASSLFRGYEQYF	TGTGCTAGCAGCTTGTTCCGAGGCTACGAGCAGTACTTC
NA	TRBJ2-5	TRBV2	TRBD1	CASTSDRGETQYF	TGTGCCAGCACATCGGACAGGGGCGAGACCCAGTACTTC
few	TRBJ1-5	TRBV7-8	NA	CASSLDRGNQPQHF	TGTGCCAGCAGCTTAGACAGGGGCAATCAGCCCCAGCATTTT
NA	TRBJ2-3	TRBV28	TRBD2	CASRWGGDTQYF	TGTGCCAGCAGGTGGGGGGGAGATACGCAGTATTTT
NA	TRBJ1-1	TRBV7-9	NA	CASSLLTEAFF	TGTGCCAGCAGCTTACTCACTGAAGCTTTCTTT
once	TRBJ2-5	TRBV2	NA	CASSALGSETQYF	TGTGCCAGCAGTGCGCTAGGTTCCGAGACCCAGTACTTC
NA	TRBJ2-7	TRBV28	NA	CASVGARPSYEQYF	TGTGCCAGCGTTGGGGCGCGCCCCTCCTACGAGCAGTACTTC
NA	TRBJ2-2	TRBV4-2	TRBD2	CASSQRTSGVLGELFF	TGTGCCAGCAGCCAGCGGACTAGCGGGGTACTCGGGGAGCTGTTTTTT
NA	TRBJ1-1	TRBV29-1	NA	CSVEGLINTEAFF	TGCAGCGTTGAGGGACTGATAAACACTGAAGCTTTCTTT
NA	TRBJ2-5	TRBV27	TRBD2	CASSLLAGGQETQYF	TGTGCCAGCAGTTTATTAGCGGGGGGGCAAGAGACCCAGTACTTC
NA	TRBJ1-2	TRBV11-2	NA	CASSLGGIGGYGYTF	TGTGCCAGCAGCTTAGGTGGGATTGGAGGCTATGGCTACACCTTC
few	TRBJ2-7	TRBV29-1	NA	CSVDVRAGGDEQYF	TGCAGCGTTGACGTTCGGGCAGGCGGGGACGAGCAGTACTTC
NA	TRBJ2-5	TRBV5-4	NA	CASSLDLVAGGTQYF	TGTGCCAGCAGCTTGGACCTTGTGGCCGGCGGGACCCAGTACTTC
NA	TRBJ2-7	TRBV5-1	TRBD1	CASSWDRELDEQYF	TGCGCCAGCAGCTGGGACAGGGAATTAGACGAGCAGTACTTC
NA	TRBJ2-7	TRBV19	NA	CASSIGPQAYEQYF	TGTGCCAGTAGTATTGGGCCCCAAGCCTACGAGCAGTACTTC
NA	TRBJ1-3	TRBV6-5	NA	CASSRQASGNTIYF	TGTGCCAGCTCCCGACAGGCATCTGGAAACACCATATATTTT
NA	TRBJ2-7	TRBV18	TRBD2	CASSPLRLAGGYEQYF	TGTGCCAGCTCACCACTCCGATTAGCGGGAGGCTACGAGCAGTACTTC
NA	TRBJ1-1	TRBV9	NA	CASSGTYLNTEAFF	TGTGCCAGCAGTGGGACATATCTGAACACTGAAGCTTTCTTT
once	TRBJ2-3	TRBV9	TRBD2	CASSVESGGPIDTQYF	TGTGCCAGCAGCGTAGAAAGCGGGGGGCCAATAGATACGCAGTATTTT
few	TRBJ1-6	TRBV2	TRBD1	CASSESGQTNSPLHF	TGTGCCAGCAGTGAATCGGGACAGACCAATTCACCCCTCCACTTT
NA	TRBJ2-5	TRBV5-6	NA	CASSWGREDRTGVKTQYF	TGTGCCAGCAGCTGGGGGCGGGAGGATAGGACAGGGGTGAAGACCCAGTACTTC
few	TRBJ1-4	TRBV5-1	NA	CASSLAGDEKLFF	TGCGCCAGCAGCTTGGCCGGGGATGAAAAACTGTTTTTT
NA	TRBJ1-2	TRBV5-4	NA	CASSLSWGANYGYTF	TGTGCCAGCAGCTTGAGCTGGGGGGCTAACTATGGCTACACCTTC
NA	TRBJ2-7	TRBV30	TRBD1	CALKQGVEQYF	TGTGCCTTGAAGCAGGGGGTCGAGCAGTACTTC
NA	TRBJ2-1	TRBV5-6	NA	CASSGSEQFF	TGTGCCAGCAGCGGGAGTGAGCAGTTCTTC
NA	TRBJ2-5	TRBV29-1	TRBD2	CSVEAGGRDGQYF	TGCAGCGTGGAAGCGGGAGGGCGAGATGGGCAGTACTTC
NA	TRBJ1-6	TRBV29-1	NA	CSVSQGNSPFHF	TGCAGCGTTTCACAGGGAAATTCACCCTTCCACTTT
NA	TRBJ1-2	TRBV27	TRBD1	CASSSWTGLNYGYTF	TGTGCCAGCAGTTCGTGGACAGGTCTTAACTATGGCTACACCTTC
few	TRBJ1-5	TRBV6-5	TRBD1	CASRPGGGQPQHF	TGTGCCAGCAGGCCAGGGGGCGGTCAGCCCCAGCATTTT
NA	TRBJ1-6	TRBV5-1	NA	CASSFVGDLNSPLHF	TGCGCCAGCAGCTTTGTGGGCGATTTGAATTCACCCCTCCACTTT
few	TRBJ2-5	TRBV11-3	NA	CASSPLGYGSRETQYF	TGTGCCAGCAGCCCTCTGGGTTACGGGTCACGGGAGACCCAGTACTTC
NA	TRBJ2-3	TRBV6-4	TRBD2	CASSDERGGDTQYF	TGTGCCAGCAGTGACGAGCGGGGGGGAGATACGCAGTATTTT
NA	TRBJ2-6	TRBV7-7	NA	CASSGPTGTGANVLTF	TGTGCTAGCAGCGGACCTACAGGGACTGGGGCCAACGTCCTGACTTTC